Listed below are T cell receptor beta chains from one sample, sequenced in a study of tumor-infiltrating lymphocytes in primary liver carcinoma. One entry per CDR3 protein results from TCRdb running MiXCR on the multiplex PCR reads. The profile covers 300,000 to 350,000 distinct CDR3 sequences, with around three fifths appearing a single time and 15% to 20% taken by the ten largest. Sequencing was done on a sample of peripheral blood. The receptor set was obtained from a woman in her twenties or thirties with primary liver carcinoma and hepatitis B virus infection. CDR3s include the opening cysteine and the closing phenylalanine or tryptophan. D genes are given only for firm matches. Clone size is stated in some rows and not others, as once, few, many or a class when expanded.

abundance: .
j_gene: TRBJ2-1
v_gene: TRBV9
d_gene: TRBD2
CDR3aa: CASSVGGGRHNEQFF
CDR3nt: TGTGCCAGCAGCGTAGGGGGCGGGAGGCACAATGAGCAGTTCTTC

abundance: .
j_gene: TRBJ1-2
v_gene: TRBV30
d_gene: .
CDR3aa: CAWRRVLGYTF
CDR3nt: TGTGCCTGGAGAAGGGTGTTGGGCTACACCTTC

abundance: few
j_gene: TRBJ1-6
v_gene: TRBV6-2/TRBV6-3
d_gene: .
CDR3aa: CASSYNGGARRYNSPLHF
CDR3nt: TGTGCCAGCAGTTACAACGGAGGGGCCCGGCGGTATAATTCACCCCTCCACTTT

abundance: .
j_gene: TRBJ2-1
v_gene: TRBV6-2/TRBV6-3
d_gene: TRBD2
CDR3aa: CVSTYFPSGLYNEQFF
CDR3nt: TGTGTCAGCACTTACTTTCCTAGCGGCCTCTACAATGAGCAGTTCTTC

abundance: .
j_gene: TRBJ2-3
v_gene: TRBV19
d_gene: .
CDR3aa: CASSMTDSTDTQYF
CDR3nt: TGTGCCAGTAGTATGACGGACAGCACAGATACGCAGTATTTT

abundance: .
j_gene: TRBJ2-2
v_gene: TRBV12-3/TRBV12-4
d_gene: TRBD1
CDR3aa: CASSFSGTEGTGELFF
CDR3nt: TGTGCCAGCAGTTTTTCCGGGACAGAGGGGACCGGGGAGCTGTTTTTT

abundance: .
j_gene: TRBJ2-5
v_gene: TRBV6-2/TRBV6-3
d_gene: .
CDR3aa: CASSAPAGTRYF
CDR3nt: TGTGCCAGCAGTGCGCCAGCTGGGACCCGGTACTTC

abundance: .
j_gene: TRBJ1-1
v_gene: TRBV28
d_gene: TRBD1
CDR3aa: CASSPHRGSMNTEAFF
CDR3nt: TGTGCCAGCAGTCCCCACAGGGGGTCGATGAACACTGAAGCTTTCTTT

abundance: .
j_gene: TRBJ2-2
v_gene: TRBV6-1
d_gene: .
CDR3aa: CASTSVITGELFF
CDR3nt: TGTGCCAGCACTAGCGTCATCACCGGGGAGCTGTTTTTT

abundance: .
j_gene: TRBJ2-7
v_gene: TRBV11-1
d_gene: .
CDR3aa: CASSRQGIGGEQYF
CDR3nt: TGTGCCAGCAGTAGACAGGGTATCGGAGGGGAGCAGTACTTC

abundance: .
j_gene: TRBJ2-1
v_gene: TRBV13
d_gene: .
CDR3aa: CASSLASATGYNEQFF
CDR3nt: TGTGCCAGCAGCTTAGCTTCGGCGACAGGCTACAATGAGCAGTTCTTC

abundance: .
j_gene: TRBJ2-7
v_gene: TRBV28
d_gene: .
CDR3aa: CASRGGAPYEQYF
CDR3nt: TGTGCCAGCAGGGGCGGAGCCCCCTACGAGCAGTACTTC

abundance: few
j_gene: TRBJ1-1
v_gene: TRBV5-6
d_gene: .
CDR3aa: CASSSTGRGAFF
CDR3nt: TGTGCCAGCAGCTCTACGGGGAGAGGGGCTTTCTTT

abundance: .
j_gene: TRBJ2-1
v_gene: TRBV11-1
d_gene: .
CDR3aa: CASSLDSADNEQFF
CDR3nt: TGTGCCAGCAGTTTAGACTCAGCGGACAATGAGCAGTTCTTC

abundance: many
j_gene: TRBJ2-7
v_gene: TRBV29-1
d_gene: .
CDR3aa: CSVGSGSYEQYF
CDR3nt: TGCAGCGTGGGTAGCGGTTCCTACGAGCAGTACTTC

abundance: many
j_gene: TRBJ2-7
v_gene: TRBV11-2
d_gene: .
CDR3aa: CASSSQGYEQYF
CDR3nt: TGTGCCAGCAGCTCTCAGGGTTACGAGCAGTACTTC

abundance: .
j_gene: TRBJ2-1
v_gene: TRBV5-5
d_gene: TRBD1
CDR3aa: CASSLGVGTGGNEQFF
CDR3nt: TGTGCCAGCAGCTTGGGAGTAGGGACAGGAGGCAATGAGCAGTTCTTC

abundance: .
j_gene: TRBJ2-7
v_gene: TRBV11-1
d_gene: .
CDR3aa: CNGSYRDWYEQYF
CDR3nt: TGTAACGGCAGCTACCGGGACTGGTACGAGCAGTACTTC

abundance: few
j_gene: TRBJ1-2
v_gene: TRBV12-3/TRBV12-4
d_gene: .
CDR3aa: CASTRGNYGYTF
CDR3nt: TGTGCCAGCACGCGGGGAAACTATGGCTACACCTTC

abundance: .
j_gene: TRBJ1-1
v_gene: TRBV7-8
d_gene: .
CDR3aa: CVSRDPGGASHTEAFF
CDR3nt: TGTGTCAGCAGAGACCCCGGGGGTGCGTCGCACACTGAAGCTTTCTTT

abundance: few
j_gene: TRBJ2-2
v_gene: TRBV7-8
d_gene: TRBD2
CDR3aa: CASSFRSGSGTGELFF
CDR3nt: TGTGCCAGCAGCTTTAGGAGCGGGAGCGGGACCGGGGAGCTGTTTTTT

abundance: .
j_gene: TRBJ2-7
v_gene: TRBV6-2/TRBV6-3
d_gene: .
CDR3aa: CASSYNRAYEQYF
CDR3nt: TGTGCCAGCAGTTACAACAGAGCCTACGAGCAGTACTTC

abundance: few
j_gene: TRBJ2-1
v_gene: TRBV10-2
d_gene: TRBD1
CDR3aa: CASSERARGLYNEQFF
CDR3nt: TGCGCCAGCAGTGAGAGGGCCAGGGGGCTCTACAATGAGCAGTTCTTC

abundance: .
j_gene: TRBJ2-7
v_gene: TRBV5-4
d_gene: TRBD1
CDR3aa: CASSIPTGGKGNEQYF
CDR3nt: TGTGCCAGCAGCATCCCGACAGGGGGCAAAGGGAACGAGCAGTACTTC

abundance: many
j_gene: TRBJ2-4
v_gene: TRBV4-2
d_gene: TRBD2
CDR3aa: CASSLSGSDKNIQYF
CDR3nt: TGTGCCAGCAGCCTTAGCGGGAGCGACAAAAACATTCAGTACTTC

abundance: few
j_gene: TRBJ2-7
v_gene: TRBV5-5
d_gene: TRBD1
CDR3aa: CASSQDGQGADEQYF
CDR3nt: TGTGCCAGCAGCCAAGACGGACAGGGGGCGGACGAGCAGTACTTC

abundance: .
j_gene: TRBJ2-1
v_gene: TRBV12-3/TRBV12-4
d_gene: TRBD2
CDR3aa: CGSRTWTSGGFEQFF
CDR3nt: TGTGGCAGCAGGACCTGGACTAGTGGGGGATTTGAGCAGTTCTTC

abundance: many
j_gene: TRBJ2-5
v_gene: TRBV11-1
d_gene: TRBD2
CDR3aa: CASSSRLAGLQETQYF
CDR3nt: TGTGCCAGCAGCTCTCGACTAGCGGGGCTCCAAGAGACCCAGTACTTC

abundance: once
j_gene: TRBJ2-1
v_gene: TRBV19
d_gene: TRBD2
CDR3aa: CATRSGGVDEQFF
CDR3nt: TGTGCCACTAGAAGTGGGGGGGTGGATGAGCAGTTCTTC

abundance: .
j_gene: TRBJ1-4
v_gene: TRBV11-2
d_gene: .
CDR3aa: CVSSPSWANEKLFF
CDR3nt: TGTGTCAGTAGCCCTTCGTGGGCTAATGAAAAACTGTTTTTT

abundance: .
j_gene: TRBJ2-7
v_gene: TRBV11-2
d_gene: .
CDR3aa: CAISLSYQYKQYF
CDR3nt: TGTGCCATCAGCTTATCGTACCAATACAAGCAGTACTTC

abundance: .
j_gene: TRBJ2-2
v_gene: TRBV29-1
d_gene: TRBD2
CDR3aa: CSVRSGRVNTGELFF
CDR3nt: TGCAGCGTTCGGAGCGGGAGGGTGAACACCGGGGAGCTGTTTTTT

abundance: .
j_gene: TRBJ2-1
v_gene: TRBV5-6
d_gene: .
CDR3aa: CASSYGHLGEQFF
CDR3nt: TGTGCCAGCAGCTACGGACACCTCGGTGAGCAGTTCTTC

abundance: few
j_gene: TRBJ2-5
v_gene: TRBV4-1
d_gene: .
CDR3aa: CASSRGVAEETQYF
CDR3nt: TGCGCCAGCAGCCGCGGGGTGGCTGAAGAGACCCAGTACTTC

abundance: .
j_gene: TRBJ2-2
v_gene: TRBV6-5
d_gene: TRBD2
CDR3aa: CASSSGLVGVIRDGELFF
CDR3nt: TGTGCCAGCAGTTCGGGACTAGTGGGAGTAATTAGGGACGGGGAGCTGTTTTTT

abundance: many
j_gene: TRBJ2-1
v_gene: TRBV4-3
d_gene: TRBD2
CDR3aa: CASSLNSGSGNEQFF
CDR3nt: TGCGCCAGCAGCCTCAATAGCGGGAGTGGCAATGAGCAGTTCTTC

abundance: few
j_gene: TRBJ2-7
v_gene: TRBV6-6
d_gene: TRBD2
CDR3aa: CASNLGLAGARTYEQYF
CDR3nt: TGTGCCAGCAACCTAGGACTAGCGGGAGCTCGGACCTACGAGCAGTACTTC

abundance: .
j_gene: TRBJ1-3
v_gene: TRBV6-6
d_gene: .
CDR3aa: CASRLGEGGNTIYF
CDR3nt: TGTGCCAGCAGACTGGGGGAAGGCGGAAACACCATATATTTT

abundance: .
j_gene: TRBJ2-2
v_gene: TRBV2
d_gene: .
CDR3aa: CASSSTGFSTGELFF
CDR3nt: TGTGCCAGCAGCTCGACGGGGTTTTCGACCGGGGAGCTGTTTTTT

abundance: few
j_gene: TRBJ2-1
v_gene: TRBV28
d_gene: .
CDR3aa: CASKEADYNEQFF
CDR3nt: TGTGCCAGCAAAGAAGCCGACTACAATGAGCAGTTCTTC

abundance: few
j_gene: TRBJ2-5
v_gene: TRBV30
d_gene: .
CDR3aa: CAWSVGVGSAETQYF
CDR3nt: TGTGCCTGGAGTGTAGGGGTTGGCTCTGCGGAGACCCAGTACTTC

abundance: .
j_gene: TRBJ2-5
v_gene: TRBV14
d_gene: .
CDR3aa: CASSQFQNRLEAQYF
CDR3nt: TGTGCCAGCAGCCAATTTCAGAATAGGCTAGAGGCCCAGTACTTC

abundance: .
j_gene: TRBJ2-7
v_gene: TRBV6-2/TRBV6-3
d_gene: .
CDR3aa: CASSYDEESSYEQYF
CDR3nt: TGTGCCAGCAGTTACGACGAGGAAAGCTCCTACGAGCAGTACTTC

abundance: many
j_gene: TRBJ1-2
v_gene: TRBV6-5
d_gene: .
CDR3aa: CASTTGGFLGYTF
CDR3nt: TGTGCCAGCACCACGGGAGGGTTTTTAGGCTACACCTTC

abundance: .
j_gene: TRBJ1-3
v_gene: TRBV7-6
d_gene: .
CDR3aa: CASSRDLSSGNTIYF
CDR3nt: TGTGCCAGCAGCCGGGACCTAAGCTCTGGAAACACCATATATTTT

abundance: .
j_gene: TRBJ1-1
v_gene: TRBV4-3
d_gene: TRBD1
CDR3aa: CANSSRQLTGGTEAFF
CDR3nt: TGCGCCAATAGCTCCCGCCAACTGACAGGGGGCACTGAAGCTTTCTTT

abundance: .
j_gene: TRBJ2-7
v_gene: TRBV5-1
d_gene: TRBD2
CDR3aa: CASSLGLAQLIYEQYF
CDR3nt: TGTGCCAGCAGCTTGGGACTAGCGCAACTAATCTACGAGCAGTACTTC

abundance: .
j_gene: TRBJ2-1
v_gene: TRBV28
d_gene: TRBD2
CDR3aa: CASSLGGLASYNEQFF
CDR3nt: TGTGCCAGCAGTTTGGGTGGACTAGCGAGCTACAATGAGCAGTTCTTC

abundance: many
j_gene: TRBJ2-1
v_gene: TRBV4-1
d_gene: .
CDR3aa: CASSQALGGNEQFF
CDR3nt: TGCGCCAGCAGCCAGGCCTTGGGCGGGAATGAGCAGTTCTTC